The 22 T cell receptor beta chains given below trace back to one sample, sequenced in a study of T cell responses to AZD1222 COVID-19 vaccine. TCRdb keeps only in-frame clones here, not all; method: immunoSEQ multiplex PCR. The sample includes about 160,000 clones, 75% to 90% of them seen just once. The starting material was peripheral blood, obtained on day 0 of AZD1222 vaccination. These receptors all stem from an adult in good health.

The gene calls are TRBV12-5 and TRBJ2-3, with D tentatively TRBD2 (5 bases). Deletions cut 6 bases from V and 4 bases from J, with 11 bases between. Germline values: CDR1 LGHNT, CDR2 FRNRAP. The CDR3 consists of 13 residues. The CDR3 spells CASGPGGSDTQYF. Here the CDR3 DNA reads TGTGCTAGTGGCCCCGGAGGTTCAGATACGCAGTATTTT. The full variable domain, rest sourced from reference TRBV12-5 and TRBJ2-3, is DARVTQTPRHKVTEMGQEVTMRCQPILGHNTVFWYRQTMMQGLELLAYFRNRAPLDDSGMPKDRFSAEMPDATLATLKIQPSEPRDSAVYFCASGPGGSDTQYFGPGTRLTVL.

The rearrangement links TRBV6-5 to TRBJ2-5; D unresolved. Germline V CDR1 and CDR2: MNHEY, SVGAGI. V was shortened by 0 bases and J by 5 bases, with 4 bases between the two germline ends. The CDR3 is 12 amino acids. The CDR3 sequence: CASSYSAETQYF. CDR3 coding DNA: TGTGCCAGCAGTTACTCCGCCGAGACCCAGTACTTC.

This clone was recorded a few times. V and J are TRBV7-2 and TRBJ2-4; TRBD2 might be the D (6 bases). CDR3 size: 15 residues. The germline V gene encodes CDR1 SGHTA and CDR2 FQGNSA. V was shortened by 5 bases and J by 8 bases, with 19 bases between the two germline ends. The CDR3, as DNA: TGTGCCAGCAGCCCAGGTACAGCCGGCGGGGACATTCAGTACTTC. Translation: CASSPGTAGGDIQYF.

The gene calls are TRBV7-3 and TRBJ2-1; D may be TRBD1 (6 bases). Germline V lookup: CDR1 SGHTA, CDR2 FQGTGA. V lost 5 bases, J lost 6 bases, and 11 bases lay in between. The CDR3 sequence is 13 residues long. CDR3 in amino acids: CASSPDSANEQFF. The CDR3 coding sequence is TGTGCCAGCAGCCCGGACAGTGCCAATGAGCAGTTCTTC.

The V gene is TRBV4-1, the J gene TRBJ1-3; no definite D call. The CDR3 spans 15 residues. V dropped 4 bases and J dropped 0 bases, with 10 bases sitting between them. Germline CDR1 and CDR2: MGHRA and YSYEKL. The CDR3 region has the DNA TGCGCCAGCAGCCCGACCGGGTCCTCTGGAAACACCATATATTTT. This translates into CASSPTGSSGNTIYF.

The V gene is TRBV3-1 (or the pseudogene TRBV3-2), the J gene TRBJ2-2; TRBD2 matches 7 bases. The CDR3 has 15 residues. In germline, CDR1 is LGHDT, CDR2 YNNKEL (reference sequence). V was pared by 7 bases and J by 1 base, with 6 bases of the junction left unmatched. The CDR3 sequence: CASTGGTVNTGELFF. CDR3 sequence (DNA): TGTGCCAGCACCGGGGGGACGGTGAACACCGGGGAGCTGTTTTTT.

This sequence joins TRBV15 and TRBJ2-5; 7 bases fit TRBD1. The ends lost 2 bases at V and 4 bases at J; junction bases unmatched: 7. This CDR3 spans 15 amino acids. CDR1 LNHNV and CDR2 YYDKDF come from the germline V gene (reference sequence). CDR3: CATSRHPAGGETQYF. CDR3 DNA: TGTGCCACCAGCAGACACCCTGCAGGGGGAGAGACCCAGTACTTC.

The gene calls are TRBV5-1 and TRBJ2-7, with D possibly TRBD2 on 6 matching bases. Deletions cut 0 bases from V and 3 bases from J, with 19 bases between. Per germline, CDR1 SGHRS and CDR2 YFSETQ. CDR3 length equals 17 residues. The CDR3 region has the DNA TGCGCCAGCAGCTTGGTGTCGGGGGTTACCGGTGTCTACGAGCAGTACTTC. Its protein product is CASSLVSGVTGVYEQYF.

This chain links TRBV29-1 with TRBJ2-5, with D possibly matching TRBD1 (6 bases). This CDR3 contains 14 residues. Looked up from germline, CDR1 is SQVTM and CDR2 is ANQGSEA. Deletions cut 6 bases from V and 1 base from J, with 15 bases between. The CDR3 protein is CSVSDSPTQETQYF. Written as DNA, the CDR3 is TGCAGCGTATCGGACAGTCCAACCCAAGAGACCCAGTACTTC. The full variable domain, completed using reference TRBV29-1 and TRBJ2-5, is SAVISQKPSRDICQRGTSLTIQCQVDSQVTMMFWYRQQPGQSLTLIATANQGSEATYESGFVIDKFPISRPNLTFSTLTVSNMSPEDSSIYLCSVSDSPTQETQYFGPGTRLLVL.

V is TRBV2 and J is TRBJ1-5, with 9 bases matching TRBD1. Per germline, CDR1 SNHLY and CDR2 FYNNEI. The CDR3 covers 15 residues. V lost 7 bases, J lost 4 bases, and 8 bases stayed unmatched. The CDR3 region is CASTPLGQGNQPQHF. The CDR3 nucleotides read TGTGCCAGCACTCCTTTGGGACAGGGTAATCAGCCCCAGCATTTT.

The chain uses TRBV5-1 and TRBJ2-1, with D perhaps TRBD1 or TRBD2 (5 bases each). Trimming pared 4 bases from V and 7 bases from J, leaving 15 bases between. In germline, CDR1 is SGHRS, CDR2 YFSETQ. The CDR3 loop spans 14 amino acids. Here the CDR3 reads CASSTGPPTNEQFF. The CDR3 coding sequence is TGCGCCAGCAGCACGGGACCCCCAACGAATGAGCAGTTCTTC.

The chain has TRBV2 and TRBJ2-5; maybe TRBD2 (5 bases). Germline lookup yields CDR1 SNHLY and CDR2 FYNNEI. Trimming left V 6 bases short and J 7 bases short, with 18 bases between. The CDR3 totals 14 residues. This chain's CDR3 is CASSPGVAAVTQYF. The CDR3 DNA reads TGTGCCAGCAGCCCCGGGGTGGCAGCGGTGACCCAGTACTTC. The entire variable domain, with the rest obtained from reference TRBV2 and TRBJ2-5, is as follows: EPEVTQTPSHQVTQMGQEVILRCVPISNHLYFYWYRQILGQKVEFLVSFYNNEISEKSEIFDDQFSVERPDGSNFTLKIRSTKLEDSAMYFCASSPGVAAVTQYFGPGTRLLVL.

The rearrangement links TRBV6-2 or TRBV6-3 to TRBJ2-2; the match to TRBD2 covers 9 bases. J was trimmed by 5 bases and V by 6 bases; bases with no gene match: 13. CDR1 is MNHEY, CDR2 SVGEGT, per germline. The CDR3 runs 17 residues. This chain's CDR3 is CASSFTGAGGRTGELFF. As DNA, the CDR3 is TGTGCCAGCAGCTTTACGGGAGCGGGGGGCCGTACCGGGGAGCTGTTTTTT.

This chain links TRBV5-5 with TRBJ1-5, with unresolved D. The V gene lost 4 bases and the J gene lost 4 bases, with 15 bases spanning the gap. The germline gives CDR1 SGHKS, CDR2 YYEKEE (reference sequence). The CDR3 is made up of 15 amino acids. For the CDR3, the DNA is TGTGCCAGCAGCCGCTACGGCAGTCTGAATCAGCCCCAGCATTTT. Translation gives CASSRYGSLNQPQHF.

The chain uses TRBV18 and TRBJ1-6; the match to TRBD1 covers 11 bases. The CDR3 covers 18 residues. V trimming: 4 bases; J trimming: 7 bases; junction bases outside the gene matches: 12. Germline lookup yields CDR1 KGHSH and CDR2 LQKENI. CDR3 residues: CASSLRYPGQGGNSPLHF. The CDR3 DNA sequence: TGTGCCAGCTCACTCCGATATCCGGGACAGGGGGGAAATTCACCCCTCCACTTT. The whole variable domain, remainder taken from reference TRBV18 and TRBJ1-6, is NAGVMQNPRHLVRRRGQEARLRCSPMKGHSHVYWYRQLPEEGLKFMVYLQKENIIDESGMPKERFSAEFPKEGPSILRIQQVVRGDSAAYFCASSLRYPGQGGNSPLHFGNGTRLTVT.

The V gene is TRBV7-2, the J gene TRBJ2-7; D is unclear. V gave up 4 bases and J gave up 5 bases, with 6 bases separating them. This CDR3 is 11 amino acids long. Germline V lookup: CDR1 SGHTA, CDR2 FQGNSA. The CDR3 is CASSYLDEQYF. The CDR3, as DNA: TGTGCCAGCAGCTACCTGGACGAGCAGTACTTC.

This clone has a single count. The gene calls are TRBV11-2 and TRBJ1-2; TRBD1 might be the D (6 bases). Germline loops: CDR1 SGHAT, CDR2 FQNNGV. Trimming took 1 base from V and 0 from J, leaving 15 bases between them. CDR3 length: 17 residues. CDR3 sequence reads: CASSLGDRMLSNYGYTF. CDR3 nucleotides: TGTGCCAGCAGCTTAGGAGACAGGATGCTATCTAACTATGGCTACACCTTC.

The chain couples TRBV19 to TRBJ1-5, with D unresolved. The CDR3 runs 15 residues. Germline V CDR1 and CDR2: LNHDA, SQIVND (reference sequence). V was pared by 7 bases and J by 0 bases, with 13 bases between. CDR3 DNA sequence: TGTGCCAGTACAACAGAATTCTATAGCAATCAGCCCCAGCATTTT. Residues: CASTTEFYSNQPQHF.

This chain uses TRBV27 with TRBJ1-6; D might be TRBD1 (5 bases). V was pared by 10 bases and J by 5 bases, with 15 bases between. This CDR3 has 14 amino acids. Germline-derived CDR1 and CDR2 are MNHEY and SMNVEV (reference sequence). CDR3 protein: CATAGHTNNSPLHF. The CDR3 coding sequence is TGTGCCACCGCTGGACACACAAATAATTCACCCCTCCACTTT.

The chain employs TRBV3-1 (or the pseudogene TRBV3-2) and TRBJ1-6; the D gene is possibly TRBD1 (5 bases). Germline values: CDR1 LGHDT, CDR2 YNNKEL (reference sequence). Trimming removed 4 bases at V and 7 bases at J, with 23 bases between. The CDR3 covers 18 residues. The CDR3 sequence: CASSPAAQPRAMNSPLHF. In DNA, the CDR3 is TGTGCCAGCAGCCCCGCGGCCCAACCCAGGGCCATGAATTCACCCCTCCACTTT.

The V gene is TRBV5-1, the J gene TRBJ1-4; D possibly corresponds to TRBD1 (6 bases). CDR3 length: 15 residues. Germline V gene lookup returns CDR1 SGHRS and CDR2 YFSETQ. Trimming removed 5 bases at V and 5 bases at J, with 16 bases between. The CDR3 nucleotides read TGCGCCAGCAGACCCTCGGGGGCCGAAAATGAAAAACTGTTTTTT. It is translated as CASRPSGAENEKLFF.

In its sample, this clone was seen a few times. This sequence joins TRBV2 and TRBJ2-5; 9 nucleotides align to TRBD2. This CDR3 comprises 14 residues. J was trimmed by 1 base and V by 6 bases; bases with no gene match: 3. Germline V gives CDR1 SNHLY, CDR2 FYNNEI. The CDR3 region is CASSPGLAQETQYF. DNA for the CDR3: TGTGCCAGCAGCCCGGGACTAGCCCAAGAGACCCAGTACTTC.